A single sample gave rise to the 14 T cell receptor beta chains below, sequenced in a study of technical replicates of blood from a handful of donors. The method was immunoSEQ multiplex PCR; TCRdb's version includes in-frame clones alone and lacks a portion of them. Among under 75,000 clones, about 90% were seen once, and the ten largest hold approximately 4.7%. Source material: PBMCs. Receptors were obtained from a human donor in good health. Some clones in this sample may be carry-over from other donors' samples.

This clone was picked up a small number of times. The chain uses TRBV6-1 and TRBJ1-1; D unclear. V was clipped by 4 bases and J by 2 bases, with 8 bases between them. The CDR3 length is 13 residues. The germline CDR1 and CDR2 sequences are MNHNS and SASEGT. This chain's CDR3 is CASSANGNTEAFF. CDR3 in DNA: TGTGCCAGCAGTGCAAACGGTAACACTGAAGCTTTCTTT.

This clone showed up just a few times. The chain joins TRBV5-5 to TRBJ2-7; TRBD2 agrees at 11 bases. The CDR3 is 16 amino acids. CDR1 and CDR2 from the germline V gene are SGHKS and YYEKEE (reference sequence). Losses at the gene ends were 3 bases for V and 6 bases for J; bases not matched to a gene: 11. The CDR3 loop is CASSSVLAGTSGEQYF. CDR3 in DNA: TGTGCCAGCAGCTCGGTCTTGGCCGGGACTAGCGGCGAGCAGTACTTC.

Of note for this clone: This CDR3 is also generated by other DNA sequences in the sample. The V gene is TRBV6-6, the J gene TRBJ1-1; tentative D call: TRBD1 (5 bases). CDR3 length: 15 residues. V was pared by 0 bases and J by 4 bases, with 12 bases between. Germline V lookup: CDR1 MNHNY, CDR2 SVGAGI (reference sequence). The DNA for the CDR3 is TGTGCCAGCAGTTACTCGACGGGGGGTGGCACTGAAGCTTTCTTT. It encodes CASSYSTGGGTEAFF.

This clone was picked up one time. CDR3 nucleotides: TGTGCCAGCAGTTTTGGGACAGGAGGGGGCTACAATGAGCAGTTCTTC. This gives the protein CASSFGTGGGYNEQFF. V and J are TRBV11-2 and TRBJ2-1; 8 nucleotides align to TRBD1. V gave up 6 bases and J gave up 3 bases; unmatched junction bases: 10. Germline lookup yields CDR1 SGHAT and CDR2 FQNNGV. This CDR3 has 16 amino acids. Drawing the rest from reference TRBV11-2 and TRBJ2-1, the complete variable domain is EAGVAQSPRYKIIEKRQSVAFWCNPISGHATLYWYQQILGQGPKLLIQFQNNGVVDDSQLPKDRFSAERLKGVDSTLKIQPAKLEDSAVYLCASSFGTGGGYNEQFFGPGTRLTVL.

The chain recombines TRBV10-3 with TRBJ2-2, with 7 nucleotides matching TRBD2. The CDR3 consists of 15 residues. Trimming cost V 1 base and J 4 bases; bases outside gene matches: 3. CDR1 and CDR2 (germline): ENHRY, SYGVKD. The CDR3 DNA is TGTGCCATCAGTGAGTTAAGCGGGACCACCGGGGAGCTGTTTTTT. Translated, it gives CAISELSGTTGELFF.

The V call is TRBV5-5, the J call TRBJ2-7, with 9 bases matching TRBD1. The V gene end was trimmed by 10 bases and the J gene end by 2 bases; junction bases not matched to a gene: 10. This CDR3 is 14 amino acids long. Germline CDR1 is SGHKS and CDR2 is YYEKEE (reference sequence). As DNA, the CDR3 is TGTGCCGGATATGGACAGGGGACAACCTACGAGCAGTACTTC. This codes for CAGYGQGTTYEQYF.

The rearrangement links TRBV19 to TRBJ2-7, with TRBD2 identical over 7 bases. J lost 0 bases, V lost 4 bases, and 3 bases had no gene match. The length of the CDR3 is 14 residues. In germline, CDR1 is LNHDA, CDR2 SQIVND (reference sequence). DNA of the CDR3: TGTGCCAGTAGTACTAGCGGTAGCTCCTACGAGCAGTACTTC. This codes for CASSTSGSSYEQYF.

V is TRBV6-1 and J is TRBJ1-1; 10 bases line up with TRBD1. The CDR3 runs 15 residues. Per germline, CDR1 MNHNS and CDR2 SASEGT. Trimming cost V 3 bases and J 4 bases; bases outside gene matches: 5. Here the CDR3 DNA reads TGTGCCAGCAGTGATCTGACAGGGGGCTTCACTGAAGCTTTCTTT. This encodes CASSDLTGGFTEAFF.

In its sample, this clone was seen once. The chain has TRBV27 and TRBJ2-7, with TRBD1 identical over 8 bases. The ends lost 5 bases at V and 6 bases at J; junction bases unmatched: 12. The CDR3 sequence is 15 residues long. In germline, CDR1 is MNHEY, CDR2 SMNVEV (reference sequence). CDR3 sequence (DNA): TGTGCCAGCAGTCCGTGGACAGGGCAAATCTCCGAGCAGTACTTC. This codes for CASSPWTGQISEQYF.

This clone has only a few counts. The chain combines TRBV29-1 with TRBJ1-2; D not certain. Looked up from germline, CDR1 is SQVTM and CDR2 is ANQGSEA. Trimming removed 4 bases from V and 1 base from J, with 4 bases in between. This CDR3 is 11 amino acids long. CDR3 protein: CSVGSNYGYTF. CDR3 bases: TGCAGCGTTGGGAGTAACTATGGCTACACCTTC.

The chain is built from TRBV19 and TRBJ2-1; 8 bases line up with TRBD2. J lost 6 bases, V lost 2 bases, and 6 bases had no gene match. Germline-derived CDR1 and CDR2 are LNHDA and SQIVND (reference sequence). The CDR3 spans 15 residues. The CDR3 DNA follows: TGTGCCAGTAGTATATTGGCTAGCGGGTTCAATGAGCAGTTCTTC. Residues: CASSILASGFNEQFF.

The rearrangement links TRBV30 to TRBJ2-1; the match to TRBD1 covers 7 bases. The J segment lost 5 bases and the V segment lost 3 bases, leaving 4 bases of the junction unmatched. Germline V gives CDR1 GTSNPN, CDR2 SVGIG (reference sequence). This CDR3 spans 13 amino acids. The CDR3 spells CAWRETGNNEQFF. In DNA, the CDR3 is TGTGCCTGGAGGGAGACAGGGAACAATGAGCAGTTCTTC.

J is TRBJ2-2 and V is TRBV6-5, with D possibly being TRBD2 (7 bases). The V gene's germline CDR1 is MNHEY and CDR2 SVGAGI. CDR3 length equals 14 residues. The V end was cut by 8 bases, the J end by 3 bases, with 13 bases between. CDR3: CASGGRGHTGELFF. The DNA for the CDR3 is TGTGCCAGCGGAGGGCGGGGGCACACCGGGGAGCTGTTTTTT.

The table lists this clone with a count of one. The rearrangement joins TRBV6-6 to TRBJ2-5; the match to TRBD2 covers 9 bases. This CDR3 region has 16 residues. The junction had 7 bases not matched to a gene; V was cut back by 0 bases and J by 5 bases. Germline CDR1 and CDR2: MNHNY and SVGAGI (reference sequence). The CDR3 reads CASSYSLAGVRETQYF. The CDR3 region has the DNA TGTGCCAGCAGTTACTCTTTAGCGGGAGTGAGGGAGACCCAGTACTTC.